The 23 T cell receptor beta chains below all came from one sample that was sequenced in a study of shared clonotypes between healthy human individuals. Produced via immunoSEQ multiplex PCR; TCRdb's table is partial and in-frame only. In the table there are about 480,000 clones, 79% of which are singletons. Sample: PBMCs. All receptors derive from a woman in her thirties or forties in good health. Some clones in this sample may be carry-over from other donors' samples.

The CDR3 region is CASSQTRTQETQYF. CDR3 coding DNA: TGCGCCAGCAGCCAGACTAGGACCCAAGAGACCCAGTACTTC. The chain uses TRBV4-1 and TRBJ2-5; D is perhaps TRBD2 (6 bases). CDR1 and CDR2 from the germline V gene are MGHRA and YSYEKL. V was trimmed by 3 bases and J by 1 base, leaving 9 bases between them. CDR3 length: 14 amino acids.

In this sample, this clone turned up a few times. The chain couples TRBV6-4 to TRBJ2-1, with TRBD2 matching 9 bases. CDR3 length: 14 amino acids. Germline CDR1 is MRHNA and CDR2 is SNTAGT. V trimming: 4 bases; J trimming: 6 bases; junction bases outside the gene matches: 4. CDR3: CASSAEAGGNEQFF. The CDR3 DNA reads as TGTGCCAGCAGTGCGGAAGCGGGGGGCAATGAGCAGTTCTTC.

The V gene is TRBV5-1, the J gene TRBJ2-3; tentative D call: TRBD2 (6 bases). The CDR3 has 16 amino acids. Trimming pared 0 bases from V and 2 bases from J, leaving 13 bases between. Germline values: CDR1 SGHRS, CDR2 YFSETQ. The CDR3 region has the DNA TGCGCCAGCAGCTTGGCCGGAGGGCTATACACAGATACGCAGTATTTT. This sequence encodes CASSLAGGLYTDTQYF.

The genes are TRBV7-8 and TRBJ2-6; 9 bases align to TRBD2. Germline values: CDR1 SGHVS, CDR2 FQNEAQ. The CDR3 has 16 amino acids. V was clipped by 3 bases and J by 4 bases; unmatched bases: 4. The CDR3 bases are TGTGCCAGCAGCTTCCTAGCGGGAACAGGGGCCAACGTCCTGACTTTC. This translates into CASSFLAGTGANVLTF.

The chain uses TRBV27 and TRBJ2-1; D possibly corresponds to TRBD2 (5 bases). CDR1 is MNHEY and CDR2 is SMNVEV in the germline V gene (reference sequence). The CDR3 covers 16 residues. The V and J ends lost 4 bases and 0 bases respectively, with 13 bases between them. CDR3 in DNA: TGTGCCAGCAGTTCGGCTAGCCAGAGCTCCTACAATGAGCAGTTCTTC. Amino acid sequence: CASSSASQSSYNEQFF.

The genes are TRBV11-2 and TRBJ2-2; a weak D match, TRBD1 (6 bases). Germline values: CDR1 SGHAT, CDR2 FQNNGV. V was pared by 2 bases and J by 5 bases, with 15 bases between. CDR3 length: 16 amino acids. The CDR3 region has the DNA TGTGCCAGCAGCTTAAGTGGACGTCAGGGGACCGGGGAGCTGTTTTTT. Its translation is CASSLSGRQGTGELFF.

The chain is built from TRBV30 and TRBJ1-3; 7 bases align to TRBD1. V was clipped by 4 bases and J by 1 base; unmatched bases: 10. The CDR3 length is 16 residues. The germline gives CDR1 GTSNPN, CDR2 SVGIG (reference sequence). CDR3 residues: CAWTKNRQGSGNTIYF. For the CDR3, the DNA is TGTGCCTGGACAAAGAATCGACAGGGTTCTGGAAACACCATATATTTT.

The rearrangement joins TRBV9 to TRBJ2-1; D remains ambiguous. Trimming took off 0 bases at V and 7 bases at J, with 14 bases between the two ends. CDR3 length: 15 residues. Germline loops: CDR1 SGDLS, CDR2 YYNGEE. The CDR3 region is CASSVGLGDLNEQFF. CDR3 DNA sequence: TGTGCCAGCAGCGTAGGCCTAGGCGATTTAAATGAGCAGTTCTTC. The variable domain in full, with the rest retrieved from reference TRBV9 and TRBJ2-1, is DSGVTQTPKHLITATGQRVTLRCSPRSGDLSVYWYQQSLDQGLQFLIQYYNGEERAKGNILERFSAQQFPDLHSELNLSSLELGDSALYFCASSVGLGDLNEQFFGPGTRLTVL.

The J gene is TRBJ1-5, the V gene TRBV7-2, with 7 bases matching TRBD1. V shed 5 bases, J shed 0 bases, and the junction held 7 bases outside the gene matches. From germline, CDR1 is SGHTA and CDR2 FQGNSA. The CDR3 spans 16 residues. CDR3 bases: TGTGCCAGCAGCCCCCGGACAGGATCTAGCAATCAGCCCCAGCATTTT. Translated, it gives CASSPRTGSSNQPQHF.

This clone occurred once. The chain recombines TRBV7-9 with TRBJ2-1, with D hard to call. The V and J ends lost 0 bases and 10 bases respectively, with 13 bases between them. The CDR3 totals 14 residues. CDR1 and CDR2 from the germline V gene are SEHNR and FQNEAQ (reference sequence). CDR3 residues: CASSLAESTGEQFF. Written as DNA, the CDR3 is TGTGCCAGCAGCTTAGCCGAAAGTACGGGCGAGCAGTTCTTC.

The chain has TRBV5-1 and TRBJ1-1, with D perhaps matching TRBD1 (6 bases). Germline CDR1 and CDR2: SGHRS and YFSETQ. The CDR3 loop spans 14 amino acids. Trimming shortened V by 1 base and J by 3 bases, and 10 bases separated the two germline ends. The CDR3 loop reads CASSLSGADTEAFF. The CDR3 DNA reads as TGCGCCAGCAGCTTGTCAGGGGCGGACACTGAAGCTTTCTTT.

This clone was counted between two and nine times. The rearrangement joins TRBV6-1 to TRBJ1-1, with D tentatively TRBD1 (5 bases). Germline V gives CDR1 MNHNS, CDR2 SASEGT. This CDR3 has 14 amino acids. Trimming removed 6 bases at V and 3 bases at J, with 14 bases between. The CDR3 bases are TGTGCCAGCAGGCCTTCGGGGGAATACACTGAAGCTTTCTTT. This codes for CASRPSGEYTEAFF.

The chain recombines TRBV28 with TRBJ2-3; 9 nucleotides match TRBD2. The CDR3 extends over 16 amino acids. Per germline, CDR1 MDHEN and CDR2 SYDVKM. V trimming: 4 bases; J trimming: 2 bases; junction bases outside the gene matches: 7. As DNA, the CDR3 is TGTGCCAGCAGTTCGAGGGCGGGAGGGCCCACAGATACGCAGTATTTT. Its translation: CASSSRAGGPTDTQYF. Variable domain in full (rest from reference TRBV28 and TRBJ2-3): DVKVTQSSRYLVKRTGEKVFLECVQDMDHENMFWYRQDPGLGLRLIYFSYDVKMKEKGDIPEGYSVSREKKERFSLILESASTNQTSMYLCASSSRAGGPTDTQYFGPGTRLTVL.

The chain joins TRBV6-1 to TRBJ1-2, with D unclear. The CDR3 has 13 residues. Germline values: CDR1 MNHNS, CDR2 SASEGT. V lost 4 bases, J lost 8 bases, and 14 bases lay in between. The CDR3 here is CASSADGSRGYTF. The CDR3 bases are TGTGCCAGCAGTGCGGACGGTTCCCGGGGCTACACCTTC.

Regarding this clone: At one of its ends the junction is not consistent with the germline gene, which may arise from a read error. This chain joins TRBV6-6 and TRBJ1-3, with a possible D match to TRBD1 (5 bases). CDR3 length equals 14 residues. Germline assignment: CDR1 MNHNY and CDR2 SVGAGI (reference sequence). The CDR3, as DNA: TGCCCACAGCGGGGGGGTTGCTCTGGAAACACCATATATTTT. As protein: CPQRGGCSGNTIYF.

The chain uses TRBV18 and TRBJ2-7; D possibly uses TRBD1 or TRBD2 (5 bases each). Germline loops: CDR1 KGHSH, CDR2 LQKENI. The germline V and J ends were trimmed by 4 bases and 3 bases, with 13 bases remaining between them. The CDR3 covers 14 residues. This CDR3 is CASSLRDGYYEQYF. CDR3 DNA sequence: TGTGCCAGCTCACTACGGGACGGCTACTACGAGCAGTACTTC.

The chain links TRBV29-1 to TRBJ2-5; possibly TRBD1 for D (6 bases). This CDR3 comprises 14 residues. Germline loops: CDR1 SQVTM, CDR2 ANQGSEA. The CDR3 DNA sequence: TGCGGCGCTACCCTCAGGGGCCCACGGGAGACCCAGTACTTC. Translating gives CGATLRGPRETQYF.

This clone was counted once. The genes are TRBV11-1 and TRBJ2-1, with a possible D match to TRBD1 (5 bases). There are 17 residues in the CDR3. Trimming stripped 5 bases from V and 5 bases from J, with 22 bases between. The germline gives CDR1 SGHAT, CDR2 FQDESV (reference sequence). The CDR3 loop is CASSGKQGVPMHNEQFF. CDR3 sequence (DNA): TGTGCCAGCAGCGGGAAACAAGGGGTCCCAATGCACAATGAGCAGTTCTTC. Full variable domain (missing parts from reference TRBV11-1 and TRBJ2-1): EAEVAQSPRYKITEKSQAVAFWCDPISGHATLYWYRQILGQGPELLVQFQDESVVDDSQLPKDRFSAERLKGVDSTLKIQPAELGDSAMYLCASSGKQGVPMHNEQFFGPGTRLTVL.

The V call is TRBV27, the J call TRBJ2-1; 13 bases fit TRBD2. The CDR3 has 14 residues. V was clipped by 8 bases and J by 14 bases; unmatched bases: 12. CDR1 is MNHEY, CDR2 SMNVEV, per germline (reference sequence). The CDR3 DNA sequence: TGTGCCAGCGGGATTTCCGGACTAGCGGGAGTGGAGTTCTTC. Amino acid sequence: CASGISGLAGVEFF.

This chain uses TRBV5-6 with TRBJ2-5; D not certain. Germline assignment: CDR1 SGHDT and CDR2 YYEEEE. V was clipped by 2 bases and J by 3 bases, with 14 bases between them. The CDR3 consists of 15 residues. CDR3 region: CASSFRRTRKETQYF. DNA for the CDR3: TGTGCCAGCAGCTTCAGGAGAACGAGGAAAGAGACCCAGTACTTC.

The chain links TRBV28 to TRBJ1-4; the D gene is possibly TRBD1 (6 bases). Deletions cut 5 bases from V and 7 bases from J, with 20 bases between. The CDR3 totals 16 residues. The germline CDR1 and CDR2 sequences are MDHEN and SYDVKM. The CDR3: CASSPALGGLGEKLFF. DNA of the CDR3: TGTGCCAGCAGTCCCGCCTTAGGGGGATTGGGTGAAAAACTGTTTTTT.

The genes are TRBV7-2 and TRBJ1-2, with a weak D call TRBD1 (5 bases). The V gene's germline CDR1 is SGHTA and CDR2 FQGNSA. This CDR3 has 15 amino acids. V lost 1 base to trimming and J lost 4 bases, with 13 bases between them. The CDR3 nucleotides read TGTGCCAGCAGCTTAGAGCCAGGGATGGCCTATGGCTACACCTTC. Translating gives CASSLEPGMAYGYTF.

The chain recombines TRBV5-1 with TRBJ2-3; a weak D match, TRBD2 (6 bases). CDR1 and CDR2 from the germline V gene are SGHRS and YFSETQ. V gave up 4 bases and J gave up 0 bases, with 15 bases separating them. The CDR3 has 16 residues. CDR3 in amino acids: CASSRVGDSSTDTQYF. CDR3 sequence (DNA): TGCGCCAGCAGCAGGGTTGGGGACTCAAGCACAGATACGCAGTATTTT. Supplemented by reference TRBV5-1 and TRBJ2-3, the full variable domain reads KAGVTQTPRYLIKTRGQQVTLSCSPISGHRSVSWYQQTPGQGLQFLFEYFSETQRNKGNFPGRFSGRQFSNSRSEMNVSTLELGDSALYLCASSRVGDSSTDTQYFGPGTRLTVL.